These 19 T cell receptor beta chains originate from one sample sequenced in a study of cytomegalovirus exposure and HLA in healthy donors. Both 60 Vbeta primers and 13 Jbeta primers went into the PCR. Profiling relied on immunoSEQ multiplex PCR, and the TCRdb table lists in-frame clones only, not all of them. Of fewer than 200,000 clones listed, approximately 80% are singletons. Sequences were obtained from PBMCs. Receptor source: a man in his forties or fifties in good health and CMV-seropositive.

This chain joins TRBV2 and TRBJ1-1; D perhaps matches TRBD1 (6 bases). V lost 6 bases and J lost 3, with 20 bases in between. Germline loops: CDR1 SNHLY, CDR2 FYNNEI. The CDR3 spans 16 residues. The chain's CDR3 is CASRSDRFRGDTEAFF. The CDR3 DNA follows: TGTGCCAGCAGGTCTGACAGGTTTCGGGGGGACACTGAAGCTTTCTTT.

This chain connects TRBV27 to TRBJ2-7; D perhaps matches TRBD1 (5 bases). The V gene lost 0 bases and the J gene lost 2 bases, with 8 bases spanning the gap. The CDR3 runs 14 residues. CDR1 MNHEY and CDR2 SMNVEV come from the germline V gene (reference sequence). CDR3 DNA sequence: TGTGCCAGCAGTTTATCGGCGGACACCTACGAGCAGTACTTC. It encodes CASSLSADTYEQYF.

This sequence joins TRBV4-1 and TRBJ2-5; TRBD1 agrees at 7 bases. The ends lost 1 base at V and 2 bases at J; junction bases unmatched: 1. This CDR3 comprises 14 residues. Germline CDR1 reads MGHRA; CDR2 reads YSYEKL. The CDR3 loop reads CASSQGDSQETQYF. CDR3 DNA sequence: TGCGCCAGCAGCCAAGGGGACAGTCAAGAGACCCAGTACTTC.

The chain employs TRBV5-1 and TRBJ2-5; 9 bases line up with TRBD1. CDR3 length: 14 residues. Trimming took 4 bases from V and 5 from J; bases not matched to a gene: 6. Germline CDR1 is SGHRS and CDR2 is YFSETQ. CDR3 DNA sequence: TGCGCCAGCAGCAAGGACAGGGGAGACGAGACCCAGTACTTC. Encoded protein: CASSKDRGDETQYF.

This clone was seen just once. This chain links TRBV5-6 with TRBJ2-6, with TRBD2 matching 8 bases. The V and J ends lost 1 base and 3 bases, in that order; junction bases with no gene match: 9. Germline-derived CDR1 and CDR2 are SGHDT and YYEEEE. The CDR3 is 18 amino acids. In nucleotides, the CDR3 is TGTGCCAGCAGCTTGTTATTGGCTAGCGGGTTTGGGGCCAACGTCCTGACTTTC. This gives the protein CASSLLLASGFGANVLTF.

CDR3 DNA sequence: TGTGCCAGCAGTCCGGACAGGGGAGAAAGGCCCCAGCATTTT. Its protein is CASSPDRGERPQHF. The genes are TRBV6-5 and TRBJ1-5; 9 nucleotides match TRBD1. Germline CDR1 reads MNHEY; CDR2 reads SVGAGI. Unmatched junction bases numbered 8, after V lost 5 bases and J lost 9 bases. This CDR3 has 14 amino acids.

The chain is built from TRBV9 and TRBJ2-3; no clear D gene. Germline V gene sequence: CDR1 SGDLS, CDR2 YYNGEE. CDR3 length: 15 residues. V was clipped by 0 bases and J by 3 bases, with 11 bases between them. The CDR3 DNA reads as TGTGCCAGCAGCGTAGGAACCCCCGGGACAGATACGCAGTATTTT. Its protein product is CASSVGTPGTDTQYF.

The chain uses TRBV5-4 and TRBJ2-5; a weak D match, TRBD1 (5 bases). The germline V and J ends were trimmed by 0 bases and 4 bases, with 7 bases remaining between them. The length of the CDR3 is 13 residues. Germline V gives CDR1 SGHNT, CDR2 YYREEE (reference sequence). In DNA, the CDR3 is TGTGCCAGCAGCTTGGGTGGGGCAGAGACCCAGTACTTC. Amino acids: CASSLGGAETQYF.

The chain recombines TRBV5-8 with TRBJ1-5; the D is unclear. Germline CDR1 is SGHTS and CDR2 is YDEGEE. Trimming took 0 bases from V and 0 from J, leaving 13 bases between them. The CDR3 has 17 residues. CDR3 region: CASSLVWSTYSNQPQHF. For the CDR3, the DNA is TGTGCCAGCAGCTTGGTGTGGTCAACTTATAGCAATCAGCCCCAGCATTTT.

This chain joins TRBV4-1 and TRBJ2-1; D is uncertain. Trimming pared 6 bases from V and 7 bases from J, leaving 10 bases between. The CDR3 is 12 residues long. Germline V gives CDR1 MGHRA, CDR2 YSYEKL. The CDR3 DNA follows: TGCGCCAGCAGGGTCTCGGGTAATGAGCAGTTCTTC. This codes for CASRVSGNEQFF.

This clone was observed once. The chain joins TRBV10-3 to TRBJ2-7, with 7 bases aligning to TRBD2. Germline V gives CDR1 ENHRY, CDR2 SYGVKD. The J segment lost 5 bases and the V segment lost 9 bases, leaving 10 bases of the junction unmatched. The CDR3 has 13 amino acids. CDR3 region: CAISRDYGDEQYF. The CDR3 DNA sequence: TGTGCCATTTCCCGGGACTACGGGGACGAGCAGTACTTC.

CDR3 in amino acids: CASSGGHSGEETQYF. Written as DNA, the CDR3 is TGCGCCAGCAGTGGAGGGCATAGCGGGGAAGAGACCCAGTACTTC. The genes are TRBV10-2 and TRBJ2-5; 8 bases match TRBD2. J was trimmed by 3 bases and V by 4 bases; bases with no gene match: 7. This CDR3 comprises 15 residues. Germline V gene data show CDR1 as WSHSY and CDR2 as SAAADI.

This clone was recorded a few times. The genes are TRBV4-3 and TRBJ2-1, with 8 bases that match TRBD2. This CDR3 spans 18 amino acids. The germline V gene encodes CDR1 LGHNA and CDR2 YSLEER. After removal of 0 bases from V and 0 bases from J, the junction contained 7 bases not matched to a gene. The CDR3 coding sequence is TGCGCCAGCAGCCAAGAGGGTAGCGGGAAAAGCTCCTACAATGAGCAGTTCTTC. Amino acid sequence: CASSQEGSGKSSYNEQFF.

About this clone itself: The sample holds other DNA sequences that translate to the same CDR3. The V gene is TRBV9, the J gene TRBJ2-5; maybe TRBD1 (6 bases). The CDR3 has 14 residues. V lost 4 bases, J lost 1 base, and 11 bases lay in between. Germline values: CDR1 SGDLS, CDR2 YYNGEE. CDR3 sequence: CASSPGTIQETQYF. The CDR3 DNA reads as TGTGCCAGCAGCCCTGGGACAATCCAAGAGACCCAGTACTTC.

The chain joins TRBV6-1 to TRBJ1-1; D is uncertain. CDR3 length equals 14 residues. With 0 bases removed from V and 2 bases from J, the gap between germline ends came to 7 bases. Germline loops: CDR1 MNHNS, CDR2 SASEGT. The CDR3 protein is CASSEARDNTEAFF. The CDR3 DNA reads as TGTGCCAGCAGTGAAGCGAGAGATAACACTGAAGCTTTCTTT.

The table lists this clone with a few counts. The chain has TRBV4-1 and TRBJ1-5; possible D gene TRBD1, 6 bases. V dropped 0 bases and J dropped 7 bases, with 16 bases sitting between them. This CDR3 contains 16 residues. From germline, CDR1 is MGHRA and CDR2 YSYEKL. The CDR3 DNA follows: TGCGCCAGCAGCCAAGAGGGGGGAGGGGGTTGGCAGCCCCAGCATTTT. Protein sequence: CASSQEGGGGWQPQHF.

The gene calls are TRBV27 and TRBJ2-3; 9 nucleotides agree with TRBD1. This CDR3 has 16 residues. The V segment lost 6 bases and the J segment 2 bases; nucleotides outside the gene matches: 9. Germline lookup yields CDR1 MNHEY and CDR2 SMNVEV (reference sequence). As DNA, the CDR3 is TGTGCCAGCAGCGCCCTTGGGGACAGGGCCACAGATACGCAGTATTTT. Translating gives CASSALGDRATDTQYF.

V gene TRBV7-9 combines with J gene TRBJ2-1; TRBD1 matches at 8 bases. CDR3 size: 17 residues. Germline lookup yields CDR1 SEHNR and CDR2 FQNEAQ (reference sequence). J gave up 4 bases and V 5 bases, and 13 bases lay outside the gene matches. The CDR3 coding sequence is TGTGCCAGCAGCCCGGACAGGGCTGCACGTTCATACAATGAGCAGTTCTTC. It yields the protein CASSPDRAARSYNEQFF.

The V and J genes are TRBV7-3 and TRBJ2-3; 8 bases are shared with TRBD2. Per the germline V gene, CDR1 is SGHTA and CDR2 is FQGTGA. This CDR3 contains 15 residues. Trimming took 1 base from V and 1 from J; bases not matched to a gene: 1. CDR3 nucleotides: TGTGCCAGCAGCTTAAATAGCGGGGGCACAGATACGCAGTATTTT. Encoded protein: CASSLNSGGTDTQYF.